Presented here are 21 T cell receptor beta chains from one specimen sequenced in a study of a mutant IDH1 vaccine in newly diagnosed glioma. The antigens these receptors bind are not known. TCRdb's table, derived via immunoSEQ multiplex PCR, lists solely in-frame clones and lacks some. The data contain about 38,000 clones, roughly 76% of them singletons. Stated time point: week 23, last vaccination. The study gave 300 ug of mutant IDH1 20-mer peptide per vaccine dose, with topical imiquimod. The sample was PBMCs, taken from a glioma patient whose treatment included an IDH1 peptide vaccine. The receptor set was obtained from a man aged 35 to 55 with glioma.

The V call is TRBV9, the J call TRBJ2-4, with a possible D match to TRBD1 (5 bases). Trimming took off 4 bases at V and 2 bases at J, with 13 bases between the two ends. Germline CDR1 SGDLS, CDR2 YYNGEE. This CDR3 has 15 amino acids. The CDR3 sequence is CASSPTTDTKNIQYF. The DNA for the CDR3 is TGTGCCAGCAGCCCGACGACAGATACCAAAAACATTCAGTACTTC.

This chain links TRBV29-1 with TRBJ2-5; D is uncertain. CDR3 length: 11 residues. Germline lookup yields CDR1 SQVTM and CDR2 ANQGSEA. Trimming took off 4 bases at V and 4 bases at J, with 7 bases between the two ends. CDR3 DNA: TGCAGCGTTGTAAAAGGAGAGACCCAGTACTTC. It codes for CSVVKGETQYF.

This chain connects TRBV7-9 to TRBJ1-5; D is ambiguous. The CDR3 length is 13 residues. V was cut by 1 base and J by 3 bases, with 4 bases left in between. The V gene's germline CDR1 is SEHNR and CDR2 FQNEAQ (reference sequence). The CDR3 sequence: CASSLGLNQPQHF. The CDR3 DNA reads TGTGCCAGCAGCTTAGGTCTCAATCAGCCCCAGCATTTT.

The chain joins TRBV5-1 to TRBJ2-1, with 7 bases lining up with TRBD1. The CDR3 runs to 15 residues. The V and J ends lost 4 bases and 6 bases, in that order; junction bases with no gene match: 10. The germline V gene encodes CDR1 SGHRS and CDR2 YFSETQ. The CDR3: CASSPDGRGFNEQFF. The DNA of the CDR3 is TGCGCCAGCAGCCCAGACGGCAGGGGGTTCAATGAGCAGTTCTTC.

This sequence joins TRBV4-3 and TRBJ2-1; D may match TRBD1 or TRBD2 (6 bases each). V gave up 0 bases and J gave up 3 bases, with 15 bases separating them. Germline V gives CDR1 LGHNA, CDR2 YSLEER. CDR3 length: 17 residues. The CDR3 DNA reads as TGCGCCAGCAGCCAAGACTTAGGGGGACTTCTCTACAATGAGCAGTTCTTC. Encoded protein: CASSQDLGGLLYNEQFF.

This chain connects TRBV18 to TRBJ2-3; a weak D match, TRBD2 (5 bases). V was clipped by 0 bases and J by 2 bases, with 6 bases between them. The CDR3 has 14 amino acids. The germline gives CDR1 KGHSH, CDR2 LQKENI. The CDR3 region has the DNA TGTGCCAGCTCACCACCGACTACCACAGATACGCAGTATTTT. Translation: CASSPPTTTDTQYF.

The CDR3 reads CASRKADTDTQYF. The CDR3 DNA sequence: TGTGCCAGCCGGAAGGCCGACACAGATACGCAGTATTTT. This chain uses TRBV5-6 with TRBJ2-3; D not resolved. The CDR3 loop spans 13 amino acids. Germline V gene data show CDR1 as SGHDT and CDR2 as YYEEEE. Trimming cost V 7 bases and J 2 bases, with 11 bases left between them.

This clone was counted a few times. The gene calls are TRBV7-3 and TRBJ2-3; D is perhaps TRBD2 (6 bases). Trimming left V 1 base short and J 1 base short, with 9 bases between. Germline V CDR1 and CDR2: SGHTA, FQGTGA. This CDR3 is 15 amino acids long. CDR3: CASSLMASGTDTQYF. The CDR3 DNA reads as TGTGCCAGCAGCTTAATGGCTAGCGGCACAGATACGCAGTATTTT. Using reference TRBV7-3 and TRBJ2-3 for the parts outside the CDR3, the full variable domain is GAGVSQTPSNKVTEKGKYVELRCDPISGHTALYWYRQSLGQGPEFLIYFQGTGAADDSGLPNDRFFAVRPEGSVSTLKIQRTERGDSAVYLCASSLMASGTDTQYFGPGTRLTVL.

This clone was seen just once. DNA of the CDR3: TGTGCCACCAGCAGAGACAAATCCTCCTACAATGAGCAGTTCTTC. It encodes CATSRDKSSYNEQFF. This chain joins TRBV15 and TRBJ2-1; D not resolved. The CDR3 extends over 15 amino acids. The germline gives CDR1 LNHNV, CDR2 YYDKDF (reference sequence). Between the trimmed V and J ends, which lost 0 bases and 0 bases, there was a span of 6 bases.

The chain carries TRBV28 and TRBJ2-5; D remains ambiguous. CDR3 length equals 15 residues. In germline, CDR1 is MDHEN, CDR2 SYDVKM. Trimming shortened V by 5 bases and J by 1 base, and 14 bases separated the two germline ends. The CDR3: CASSPSAASQETQYF. As DNA, the CDR3 is TGTGCCAGCAGTCCCAGTGCGGCGAGCCAAGAGACCCAGTACTTC.

The count of this clone is one. The chain is built from TRBV5-1 and TRBJ2-3, with unresolved D. Deletions cut 0 bases from V and 5 bases from J, with 7 bases between. The CDR3 spans 13 residues. Germline-derived CDR1 and CDR2 are SGHRS and YFSETQ. The CDR3 DNA is TGCGCCAGCAGCTTGGGCTGGGGAGATACGCAGTATTTT. It codes for CASSLGWGDTQYF.

The rearrangement uses TRBV18 and TRBJ1-5, with 7 nucleotides matching TRBD1. V lost 3 bases, J lost 5 bases, and 1 base stayed unmatched. Germline CDR1 is KGHSH and CDR2 is LQKENI. CDR3 length: 13 amino acids. CDR3 nucleotide sequence: TGTGCCAGCTCACCGGACAGGTATCAGCCCCAGCATTTT. Encoded protein: CASSPDRYQPQHF.

The chain has TRBV30 and TRBJ2-7; 9 bases are a match to TRBD1. This CDR3 has 16 amino acids. CDR1 and CDR2 (germline): GTSNPN, SVGIG (reference sequence). With V trimmed by 5 bases and J by 2 bases, 13 bases remained unmatched. For the CDR3, the DNA is TGTGCCTGGGATACGGACAGGGGACTAAACACCTACGAGCAGTACTTC. The encoded protein is CAWDTDRGLNTYEQYF. Supplemented by reference TRBV30 and TRBJ2-7, the full variable domain reads SQTIHQWPATLVQPVGSPLSLECTVEGTSNPNLYWYRQAAGRGLQLLFYSVGIGQISSEVPQNLSASRPQDRQFILSSKKLLLSDSGFYLCAWDTDRGLNTYEQYFGPGTRLTVT.

The chain carries TRBV7-2 and TRBJ2-3; D uncertain. CDR1 is SGHTA, CDR2 FQGNSA, per germline. The CDR3 is 16 residues long. V was clipped by 1 base and J by 2 bases, with 13 bases between them. The chain's CDR3 is CASSLVQPRATDTQYF. Written as DNA, the CDR3 is TGTGCCAGCAGCTTAGTACAACCGCGAGCCACAGATACGCAGTATTTT.

The chain has TRBV14 and TRBJ1-4; D is unclear. CDR3 length: 14 amino acids. Looked up from germline, CDR1 is SGHDN and CDR2 is FVKESK. Trimming removed 3 bases at V and 2 bases at J, with 7 bases between. The chain's CDR3 is CASSHRSTNEKLFF. The CDR3 DNA reads as TGTGCCAGCAGCCACAGATCCACTAATGAAAAACTGTTTTTT.

This rearrangement joins TRBV4-2 to TRBJ1-1, with TRBD1 matching over 9 bases. Trimming at V came to 0 bases and at J to 5 bases, leaving 10 bases not matched to a gene. The germline gives CDR1 LGHNA, CDR2 YNFKEQ. The CDR3 is 17 residues long. The CDR3, as DNA: TGTGCCAGCAGCCAAGATATCGGCCGCGGACAGGGGACTGAAGCTTTCTTT. It is translated as CASSQDIGRGQGTEAFF.

Comment on this clone: Other DNA sequences from this sample encode an identical CDR3 as well. This sequence joins TRBV7-2 and TRBJ2-7; D not resolved. Per germline, CDR1 SGHTA and CDR2 FQGNSA. Trimming cost V 2 bases and J 3 bases, with 2 bases left between them. CDR3 size: 11 residues. The CDR3, as DNA: TGTGCCAGCAGCTTAATCTACGAGCAGTACTTC. Translation: CASSLIYEQYF.

This sequence joins TRBV14 and TRBJ1-4; D not certain. Germline V gene sequence: CDR1 SGHDN, CDR2 FVKESK. The CDR3 loop spans 15 amino acids. V lost 2 bases, J lost 5 bases, and 12 bases lay in between. The DNA of the CDR3 is TGTGCCAGCAGCCAACTTGGGAATCCAAATGAAAAACTGTTTTTT. Its protein is CASSQLGNPNEKLFF.

The V call is TRBV7-3, the J call TRBJ2-5; 7 bases line up with TRBD2. The length of the CDR3 is 14 residues. V lost 2 bases and J lost 4; bases outside the gene matches: 4. Germline V gene lookup returns CDR1 SGHTA and CDR2 FQGTGA. The CDR3 region is CASSLAGDGETQYF. Written as DNA, the CDR3 is TGTGCCAGCAGCTTAGCGGGAGACGGAGAGACCCAGTACTTC. Filled out from reference TRBV7-3 and TRBJ2-5, the complete variable domain reads GAGVSQTPSNKVTEKGKYVELRCDPISGHTALYWYRQSLGQGPEFLIYFQGTGAADDSGLPNDRFFAVRPEGSVSTLKIQRTERGDSAVYLCASSLAGDGETQYFGPGTRLLVL.

This clone appeared a single time. The chain uses TRBV14 and TRBJ2-7; a weak D match, TRBD2 (5 bases). The CDR3 contains 13 residues. V was shortened by 3 bases and J by 3 bases, with 9 bases between the two germline ends. The germline V gene encodes CDR1 SGHDN and CDR2 FVKESK. CDR3 amino acids: CASSHLRGYEQYF. CDR3 nucleotide sequence: TGTGCCAGCAGCCACCTACGGGGCTACGAGCAGTACTTC.

The rearrangement links TRBV27 to TRBJ2-7; no reliable D call. The CDR3 is 15 residues long. The V and J ends lost 5 bases and 2 bases respectively, with 16 bases between them. The V gene's germline CDR1 is MNHEY and CDR2 SMNVEV (reference sequence). The CDR3 spells CASSPLTKTPYEQYF. CDR3 DNA: TGTGCCAGCAGTCCCCTAACCAAAACCCCCTACGAGCAGTACTTC.